A selection of T cell receptor beta chains follows, all from one sample in a study of Graves' ophthalmopathy and Graves' hyperthyroidism. TCRdb passed the multiplex PCR reads through MiXCR, listing each CDR3 protein once. Of around 590,000 distinct CDR3 sequences detected, under 45% appear once; the ten largest clones hold around 4%. Sequenced input: peripheral blood or thyroid tissue (not recorded which). The source is an adult man with Graves' hyperthyroidism. CDR3s leave out the opening cysteine and the closing phenylalanine or tryptophan. Fields, in order: V gene, CDR3 length, J gene, CDR3 protein.

V: TRBV9; length: 13; J: TRBJ1-2; CDR3: ASSVVGRGNYGYT
V: TRBV2; length: 11; J: TRBJ1-2; CDR3: ASSEYRGDGYT
V: TRBV29-1; length: 11; J: TRBJ1-3; CDR3: SVEERQLNTIY
V: TRBV2; length: 14; J: TRBJ1-2; CDR3: AGARDRGYVGYGYT
V: TRBV6-6; length: 11; J: TRBJ1-2; CDR3: ASTQAANYGYT
V: TRBV7-6; length: 11; J: TRBJ1-1; CDR3: ASVQGGNTEAF
V: TRBV10-3; length: 11; J: TRBJ1-6; CDR3: ASGGTYNSPLH
V: TRBV12-3/TRBV12-4; length: 14; J: TRBJ1-5; CDR3: ASSLRTGGHDQPQH
V: TRBV6-5; length: 11; J: TRBJ1-5; CDR3: ASGLSSNQPQH
V: TRBV15; length: 11; J: TRBJ1-2; CDR3: ATSSADRDGYT
V: TRBV29-1; length: 9; J: TRBJ1-1; CDR3: SVVGNTEAF
V: TRBV5-4; length: 13; J: TRBJ2-5; CDR3: ASSPGQLYQETQY
V: TRBV18; length: 12; J: TRBJ1-1; CDR3: ASSPELGDTEAF
V: TRBV7-2; length: 13; J: TRBJ2-7; CDR3: AWSVGQSMTYEQY
V: TRBV29-1; length: 11; J: TRBJ1-6; CDR3: SVAGQGSSPLH
V: TRBV24-1; length: 11; J: TRBJ1-5; CDR3: ATSRGANQPQH
V: TRBV5-5; length: 12; J: TRBJ1-1; CDR3: ASSRTGGSSEAF
V: TRBV20-1; length: 14; J: TRBJ1-2; CDR3: SARASYDRANYGYT
V: TRBV4-2; length: 13; J: TRBJ2-7; CDR3: ASSQEARQHYEQY
V: TRBV2; length: 13; J: TRBJ1-2; CDR3: ASSEALGGNYGYT
V: TRBV3-1; length: 11; J: TRBJ1-1; CDR3: ASTQKGNTEAF
V: TRBV27; length: 14; J: TRBJ2-5; CDR3: ASSPRLARYQETQY
V: TRBV27; length: 11; J: TRBJ2-5; CDR3: ASSFPDQETQY